This T cell receptor (beta chain) originates from a study of T cell responses to AZD1222 COVID-19 vaccine. Data came from immunoSEQ multiplex PCR; TCRdb stores just in-frame clones and leaves some out. Of under 95,000 clones in the sample, 88% were seen once. Looked up from germline, CDR1 is LGHDT and CDR2 is YNNKEL (reference sequence). V lost 3 bases and J 2 bases, leaving 14 bases between the germline ends. This CDR3 region has 16 residues. The chain joins TRBV3-1 (or the pseudogene TRBV3-2) to TRBJ2-1; D is unclear. The starting material was peripheral blood, obtained on day 0 of AZD1222 vaccination. This TCR derives from an adult in good health. CDR3 nucleotide sequence: TGTGCCAGCAGCCATTCCGGAAAGCGAGCCTACAATGAGCAGTTCTTC. Protein product: CASSHSGKRAYNEQFF.